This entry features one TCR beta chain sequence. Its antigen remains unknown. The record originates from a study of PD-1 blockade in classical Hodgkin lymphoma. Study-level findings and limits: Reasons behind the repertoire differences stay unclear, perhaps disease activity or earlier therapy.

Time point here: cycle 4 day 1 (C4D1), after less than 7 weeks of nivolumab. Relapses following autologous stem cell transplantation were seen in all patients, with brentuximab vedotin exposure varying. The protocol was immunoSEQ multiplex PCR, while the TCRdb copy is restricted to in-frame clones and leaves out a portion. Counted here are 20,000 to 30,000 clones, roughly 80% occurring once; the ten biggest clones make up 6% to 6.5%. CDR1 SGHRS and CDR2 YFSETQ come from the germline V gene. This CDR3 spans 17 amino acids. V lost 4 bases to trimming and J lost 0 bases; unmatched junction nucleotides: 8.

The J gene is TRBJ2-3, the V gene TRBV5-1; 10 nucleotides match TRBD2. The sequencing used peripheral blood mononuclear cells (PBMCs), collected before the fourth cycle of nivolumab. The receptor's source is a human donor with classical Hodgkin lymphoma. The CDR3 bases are TGCGCCAGCAGCCGGACTAGCGGCCGGGGGAGCACAGATACGCAGTATTTT. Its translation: CASSRTSGRGSTDTQYF. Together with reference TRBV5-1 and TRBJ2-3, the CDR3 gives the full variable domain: KAGVTQTPRYLIKTRGQQVTLSCSPISGHRSVSWYQQTPGQGLQFLFEYFSETQRNKGNFPGRFSGRQFSNSRSEMNVSTLELGDSALYLCASSRTSGRGSTDTQYFGPGTRLTVL.